The 15 T cell receptor beta chains below all came from one sample that was sequenced in a study of post-analysis software for immune sequencing data. Study-wide results and limits: The five TRBV segments detected at higher frequency in patients than in controls included TRBV5-6, TRBV5-1 and TRBV20-1.

These TCRs are of unknown antigen specificity. Presence of unique molecular identifiers characterized the TCR beta cDNA libraries. Using its own MiXCR run on the PCR reads, TCRdb lists one record per CDR3 protein. The table lists about 170,000 distinct CDR3 sequences, around 28% of them singletons, with approximately 1.6% in the top ten. The sample consisted of blood. Every receptor here comes from a girl between 5 and 17 years old with multiple sclerosis.

The rearrangement joins TRBV12-3 or TRBV12-4 to TRBJ2-1, with D maybe TRBD1 (6 bases). The J call is doubtful: the DNA matches TRBJ2-7 better. This CDR3 region has 13 residues. The CDR3 DNA follows: TGTGCCAGCAGTTTAGGGACAGCTGCTGAGCAGTACTTC. Translating gives CASSLGTAAEQYF.

The chain couples TRBV7-9 to TRBJ2-2; 8 bases fit TRBD1. This CDR3 is 17 amino acids long. CDR1 and CDR2 from the germline V gene are SEHNR and FQNEAQ (reference sequence). Trimming cost V 5 bases and J 5 bases; bases outside gene matches: 13. CDR3 in amino acids: CASSPPTQGARTGELFF. The CDR3 bases are TGTGCCAGCAGCCCCCCGACGCAGGGGGCAAGAACCGGGGAGCTGTTTTTT.

Comments on this clonotype: A much more abundant neighbour one base away suggests this may be a read error. The genes are TRBV12-3 or TRBV12-4 and TRBJ2-3; 7 nucleotides agree with TRBD1. The CDR3 extends over 16 amino acids. CDR3 in DNA: TGTGCCAGCAGTTCCTTTAGGGACAGCACCACAGATGCGCAGTATTTT. Translating it yields CASSSFRDSTTDAQYF.

V and J are TRBV15 and TRBJ2-7; 11 nucleotides match TRBD2. CDR1 is LNHNV, CDR2 YYDKDF, per germline (reference sequence). V lost 5 bases, J lost 9 bases, and 12 bases stayed unmatched. The CDR3 sequence is 15 residues long. The CDR3 loop is CATSGTPLAGEVQYF. The CDR3 coding sequence is TGTGCCACCAGCGGCACCCCACTAGCGGGAGAGGTGCAGTACTTC.

CDR3 in amino acids: CASSPPGQGHNEKLFF. The CDR3 nucleotides are TGTGCCAGCAGTCCCCCCGGACAGGGACATAATGAAAAACTGTTTTTT. The chain has TRBV3-1 and TRBJ1-4; TRBD1 matches 8 bases. Germline CDR1 is LGHDT and CDR2 is YNNKEL (reference sequence). This CDR3 spans 16 amino acids. With 6 bases clipped from V and 4 bases from J, the junction kept 10 bases outside the gene matches. Looking up the rest from reference TRBV3-1 and TRBJ1-4 gives the full variable domain: DTAVSQTPKYLVTQMGNDKSIKCEQNLGHDTMYWYKQDSKKFLKIMFSYNNKELIINETVPNRFSPKSPDKAHLNLHINSLELGDSAVYFCASSPPGQGHNEKLFFGSGTQLSVL.

Note on this clonotype: A read error may be the cause here, since a much bigger clone is one base away. This rearrangement joins TRBV6-6 to TRBJ2-7, with no clear D. The germline V and J ends were trimmed by 3 bases and 7 bases, with 19 bases remaining between them. The CDR3 consists of 15 residues. Germline CDR1 reads MNHNY; CDR2 reads SVGAGI (reference sequence). Here the CDR3 DNA reads TGTGCCAGCAGTTATTTAGGGCAGTCCTACAATGAGCAGTACTTC. Amino acids: CASSYLGQSYNEQYF.

This clonotype was counted ten times or more. The chain links TRBV12-3 or TRBV12-4 to TRBJ2-7; TRBD2 matches at 10 bases. The V segment lost 5 bases and the J segment 5 bases; nucleotides outside the gene matches: 21. This CDR3 is 19 amino acids long. Here the CDR3 reads CASSPTTLTASGRRHEQYF. In DNA, the CDR3 is TGTGCCAGCAGTCCGACCACACTAACCGCTAGCGGGAGACGGCACGAGCAGTACTTC.

This clonotype was counted between two and nine times. The chain couples TRBV5-1 to TRBJ1-1; no clear D gene. Germline V lookup: CDR1 SGHRS, CDR2 YFSETQ. The CDR3 is 15 residues long. Deletions cut 1 base from V and 1 base from J, with 11 bases between. The CDR3 loop is CASSLMWPKNTEAFF. CDR3 DNA sequence: TGCGCCAGCAGCTTGATGTGGCCAAAGAACACTGAAGCTTTCTTT.

Points on this clonotype: A much bigger clone sits one base away, suggesting this may be a read error. This chain joins TRBV12-3 or TRBV12-4 and TRBJ2-3; tentatively, D is TRBD2 (6 bases). This CDR3 spans 14 amino acids. CDR3 coding DNA: TGTGCCTGCAGTCGGGACTCCATCACAGATACGCAGTATTTT. Translating gives CACSRDSITDTQYF.

This clonotype appeared a few times. The chain links TRBV4-1 to TRBJ2-7, with D maybe TRBD1 (5 bases). The CDR3 sequence is 14 residues long. Trimming pared 4 bases from V and 4 bases from J, leaving 14 bases between. CDR1 is MGHRA, CDR2 YSYEKL, per germline. The DNA of the CDR3 is TGCGCCAGCAGCCGGGAAGGGGTGGTGTACGAGCAGTACTTC. Its translation: CASSREGVVYEQYF.

This clonotype was counted many times. V gene TRBV6-6 combines with J gene TRBJ2-1; 7 bases fit TRBD2. The J segment lost 10 bases and the V segment lost 0 bases, leaving 12 bases of the junction unmatched. Germline V gene data show CDR1 as MNHNY and CDR2 as SVGAGI (reference sequence). The CDR3 length is 16 residues. The CDR3 protein is CASSYSNREVDGEQFF. For the CDR3, the DNA is TGTGCCAGCAGTTACTCGAACCGGGAGGTGGATGGCGAGCAGTTCTTC.

This clonotype came up many times. The CDR3 loop is CASSPGGLSYTF. CDR3 nucleotides: TGTGCCAGCAGCCCAGGAGGCCTATCCTACACCTTC. The chain is built from TRBV12-3 or TRBV12-4 and TRBJ1-2; D gene unclear. V was trimmed by 6 bases and J by 10 bases, leaving 15 bases between them. The CDR3 totals 12 residues.

Ten or more counts support this clonotype. The rearrangement uses TRBV29-1 and TRBJ2-3; D assignment may be TRBD1 or TRBD2 (6 bases each). V gave up 3 bases and J gave up 1 base, with 11 bases separating them. The CDR3 runs to 14 residues. Germline V lookup: CDR1 SQVTM, CDR2 ANQGSEA. The CDR3 DNA reads as TGCAGCGTTGATTGGGGGGCTGGCACAGATACGCAGTATTTT. Translated: CSVDWGAGTDTQYF.

This clonotype was observed at least ten times. The gene calls are TRBV28 and TRBJ1-4; no reliable D call. The CDR3 is 13 amino acids. The V and J ends lost 6 bases and 8 bases respectively, with 13 bases between them. Germline V gene lookup returns CDR1 MDHEN and CDR2 SYDVKM. CDR3 nucleotide sequence: TGTGCCAGCAGCCCCACACTCAGCGAAAAACTGTTTTTT. As protein: CASSPTLSEKLFF.

A remark on this clonotype: Just one base apart from a much larger clone, this may be a read error. This chain uses TRBV29-1 with TRBJ1-2, with a weak D call TRBD1 (5 bases). CDR3 size: 14 residues. With 0 bases removed from V and 6 bases from J, the gap between germline ends came to 14 bases. Germline CDR1 reads SQVTM; CDR2 reads ANQGSEA. The CDR3 loop is CSVEDRRPGNGYTF. The DNA for the CDR3 is TGCAGCGTTGAAGATCGCCGGCCAGGGAATGGCTACACCTTC.